This T cell receptor (beta chain) was captured by sequencing in a study of blood T cell repertoires in COVID-19. Turning to the study itself: The study drew acute and convalescent COVID-19 samples from the United States, Italy and Spain.

Authors' methods: Amplifying reference gene primers gave estimates of nucleated cell counts. Clones were sequenced by immunoSEQ multiplex PCR, and TCRdb holds only the in-frame ones, with some missing. That table gives V, J and clone size, and the DNA gave D and trimming. This sample has 210,000 or so clones; around 89% occur once, and the top ten carry 2% to 3%. V was cut by 7 bases and J by 7 bases, with 20 bases left in between. The germline V gene has CDR1 SGHTA and CDR2 FQGNSA. The CDR3 spans 15 residues. Sequenced material: peripheral blood. J is TRBJ2-1 and V is TRBV7-2; no clear D gene. The clonotype was recovered from a man under 40 with COVID-19, enrolled during active disease. DNA of the CDR3: TGTGCCAGCACCTTCTTCATTTCTTCGGTGAATGAGCAGTTCTTC. Its protein is CASTFFISSVNEQFF.